The 30 T cell receptor beta chains below all came from one sample that was sequenced in a study of blood T cell repertoires in COVID-19 (dated by TCRdb to 2020 to 2022). The library came from the immunoSEQ multiplex PCR assay. What TCRdb holds here is the immuneACCESS table cut down to in-frame rearrangements. Part of the clones is not present; checked against another copy, under half of the missing clones reflect an unresolved V gene, and the others are unexplained. Here the sample has under 250,000 clones; 65% to 90% occur a single time. Approximately 5.1% of the sample rests with the top ten. The source material was peripheral blood. The source of these receptors is a man between 45 and 60 years old with COVID-19, enrolled during active disease.

At least ten counts were recorded for this clone. CDR3 in DNA: TGTGCCAGCAGCGGACTAGCGGGGGAGGCCGGGGAGCTGTTTTTT. This translates into CASSGLAGEAGELFF. This chain joins TRBV6-4 and TRBJ2-2; 13 nucleotides agree with TRBD2. The germline CDR1 and CDR2 sequences are MRHNA and SNTAGT. The trim removed 6 bases at V and 6 bases at J, leaving 4 bases unmatched. The CDR3 consists of 15 residues.

The table lists this clone with a few counts. The CDR3 loop reads CASSEATDRSGEDEKLFF. As DNA, the CDR3 is TGTGCCAGCAGTGAAGCGACTGACAGGTCAGGGGAAGATGAAAAACTGTTTTTT. This rearrangement joins TRBV2 to TRBJ1-4, with D maybe TRBD1 (6 bases). Trimming removed 0 bases at V and 6 bases at J, with 20 bases between. Per germline, CDR1 SNHLY and CDR2 FYNNEI. The CDR3 covers 18 residues.

The V gene is TRBV7-2, the J gene TRBJ2-1, with D perhaps TRBD1 (6 bases). The V gene's germline CDR1 is SGHTA and CDR2 FQGNSA. This CDR3 has 13 amino acids. Trimming took 8 bases from V and 8 from J, leaving 16 bases between them. The CDR3 sequence is CASGPRGYHEQFF. The CDR3 region has the DNA TGTGCCAGCGGCCCAAGGGGGTACCATGAGCAGTTCTTC.

The chain couples TRBV4-1 to TRBJ2-3, with TRBD2 as a possible D gene (6 bases). The CDR3 consists of 15 residues. Germline V gene sequence: CDR1 MGHRA, CDR2 YSYEKL. Deletions cut 3 bases from V and 5 bases from J, with 15 bases between. The CDR3 spells CASSQPGVGGDTQYF. The DNA for the CDR3 is TGCGCCAGCAGCCAGCCGGGGGTTGGAGGAGATACGCAGTATTTT.

The chain joins TRBV15 to TRBJ2-6; TRBD1 might be the D (5 bases). Looked up from germline, CDR1 is LNHNV and CDR2 is YYDKDF (reference sequence). V lost 3 bases and J lost 0, with 9 bases in between. The CDR3 has 16 residues. CDR3 nucleotides: TGTGCCACCAGCAGGACAGAAATCTCTGGGGCCAACGTCCTGACTTTC. Its protein product is CATSRTEISGANVLTF.

The chain combines TRBV30 with TRBJ2-7; 7 bases match TRBD1. CDR3 length: 13 amino acids. Germline CDR1 is GTSNPN and CDR2 is SVGIG (reference sequence). The V gene end was trimmed by 0 bases and the J gene end by 6 bases; junction bases not matched to a gene: 5. CDR3 in DNA: TGTGCCTGGAGTGTGATTCGGACAGGCGAGCAGTACTTC. It encodes CAWSVIRTGEQYF.

Comments on this clone: One junction end does not reproduce the germline sequence, and a read error may be involved. The chain is built from TRBV7-7 and TRBJ2-5; 7 nucleotides match TRBD2. This CDR3 is 14 amino acids long. Germline V CDR1 and CDR2: SSHAT, FNYEAQ (reference sequence). CDR3 in DNA: TGTGCTAGCAGCTTAAGGCCAGGGAGGGCGACCCAGTACTTC. Its protein product is CASSLRPGRATQYF.

The gene calls are TRBV4-2 and TRBJ2-7; TRBD2 agrees at 9 bases. The V gene end was trimmed by 2 bases and the J gene end by 4 bases; junction bases not matched to a gene: 9. The CDR3 runs to 16 residues. CDR1 and CDR2 from the germline V gene are LGHNA and YNFKEQ. The CDR3 nucleotides read TGTGCCAGCAGCCAAAAAATGACTAGCGGCCGATACGAGCAGTACTTC. It specifies CASSQKMTSGRYEQYF.

This clone has a single count. The V gene is TRBV5-5, the J gene TRBJ1-6, with TRBD1 identical over 12 bases. V lost 5 bases and J lost 15; bases outside the gene matches: 9. The CDR3 has 14 residues. The V gene's germline CDR1 is SGHKS and CDR2 YYEKEE (reference sequence). CDR3 in amino acids: CASSSPGQGALLHF. The CDR3 coding sequence is TGTGCCAGCAGTTCCCCGGGACAGGGGGCACTCCTCCACTTT.

The chain recombines TRBV5-4 with TRBJ1-2, with 8 bases fitting TRBD1. Losses at the gene ends were 4 bases for V and 3 bases for J; bases not matched to a gene: 5. CDR1 and CDR2 from the germline V gene are SGHNT and YYREEE (reference sequence). The CDR3 is 14 amino acids. The CDR3 is CASSPPGQDYGYTF. The CDR3 DNA reads as TGTGCCAGCAGCCCACCGGGACAGGACTATGGCTACACCTTC.

The V call is TRBV30, the J call TRBJ2-3; D is uncertain. CDR3 length: 13 amino acids. Germline lookup yields CDR1 GTSNPN and CDR2 SVGIG (reference sequence). The germline V and J ends were trimmed by 5 bases and 0 bases, with 9 bases remaining between them. The CDR3 DNA follows: TGTGCCTGGGAAATATATAGCACAGATACGCAGTATTTT. It is translated as CAWEIYSTDTQYF. Complete variable domain (other parts from reference TRBV30 and TRBJ2-3): SQTIHQWPATLVQPVGSPLSLECTVEGTSNPNLYWYRQAAGRGLQLLFYSVGIGQISSEVPQNLSASRPQDRQFILSSKKLLLSDSGFYLCAWEIYSTDTQYFGPGTRLTVL.

This chain uses TRBV5-1 with TRBJ1-2; D is possibly TRBD1 (6 bases). V lost 7 bases, J lost 6 bases, and 16 bases lay in between. Germline V lookup: CDR1 SGHRS, CDR2 YFSETQ. CDR3 length: 13 amino acids. This chain's CDR3 is CASRPGGADGYTF. CDR3 bases: TGCGCCAGCCGACCGGGGGGGGCGGATGGCTACACCTTC.

This chain connects TRBV4-1 to TRBJ2-7, with 10 nucleotides matching TRBD1. This CDR3 region has 14 residues. CDR1 and CDR2 (germline): MGHRA, YSYEKL. After removal of 1 base from V and 9 bases from J, the junction contained 6 bases not matched to a gene. The chain's CDR3 is CASSQGRQGALQYF. CDR3 sequence (DNA): TGCGCCAGCAGCCAAGGTCGACAGGGGGCCTTGCAGTACTTC.

This chain connects TRBV28 to TRBJ2-7; no reliable D call. CDR3 size: 15 residues. V was trimmed by 5 bases and J by 2 bases, leaving 16 bases between them. Germline V gene data show CDR1 as MDHEN and CDR2 as SYDVKM. The CDR3 loop is CASSLRYVSPYEQYF. The CDR3 nucleotides read TGTGCCAGCAGTCTGAGGTATGTTAGCCCCTACGAGCAGTACTTC.

On this clone: The junction departs from the called germline gene at one end, perhaps through a read error. The rearrangement joins TRBV6-5 to TRBJ2-1, with D tentatively TRBD2 (5 bases). CDR1 and CDR2 from the germline V gene are MNHEY and SVGAGI. This CDR3 contains 12 residues. CDR3 coding DNA: TGTGCCAGCGGTTACAGAGGGAATGAGCAGTTCTTC. Translating it yields CASGYRGNEQFF.

The CDR3 loop reads CATVEQGSNEQFF. The CDR3 DNA sequence: TGTGCCACCGTCGAACAGGGGTCCAATGAGCAGTTCTTC. The chain has TRBV24-1 and TRBJ2-1, with 7 bases lining up with TRBD1. The germline gives CDR1 KGHDR, CDR2 SFDVKD. V dropped 9 bases and J dropped 6; count of bases not matched to a gene: 7. This CDR3 spans 13 amino acids.

The chain carries TRBV24-1 and TRBJ2-7, with D possibly matching TRBD1 (5 bases). This CDR3 contains 13 residues. CDR1 and CDR2 (germline): KGHDR, SFDVKD. Trimming removed 5 bases at V and 3 bases at J, with 10 bases between. The CDR3, as DNA: TGTGCCACCAGTGGGCAGGGCAGCTACGAGCAGTACTTC. This gives the protein CATSGQGSYEQYF.

This chain connects TRBV4-3 to TRBJ1-3; no firm D call. V lost 0 bases to trimming and J lost 0 bases, with 6 bases between them. Germline values: CDR1 LGHNA, CDR2 YSLEER. The CDR3 loop spans 15 amino acids. In DNA, the CDR3 is TGCGCCAGCAGCCAAGACGCCGGCTCTGGAAACACCATATATTTT. Translation: CASSQDAGSGNTIYF.

The J gene is TRBJ2-1, the V gene TRBV11-2; 9 bases line up with TRBD1. V lost 4 bases to trimming and J lost 6 bases; unmatched junction nucleotides: 13. The CDR3 has 17 amino acids. The germline gives CDR1 SGHAT, CDR2 FQNNGV. In DNA, the CDR3 is TGTGCCAGCAGCTGGGCACCCCCGGGACAGGGATCCAATGAGCAGTTCTTC. Translating it yields CASSWAPPGQGSNEQFF.

The V call is TRBV5-1, the J call TRBJ1-6; 10 positions match TRBD1. With 3 bases clipped from V and 8 bases from J, the junction kept 5 bases outside the gene matches. The CDR3 is 15 residues long. Germline lookup yields CDR1 SGHRS and CDR2 YFSETQ. As DNA, the CDR3 is TGCGCCAGCAGCTCCGGGACAGGGGCAGATTCACCCCTCCACTTT. This translates into CASSSGTGADSPLHF. Filled out from reference TRBV5-1 and TRBJ1-6, the complete variable domain reads KAGVTQTPRYLIKTRGQQVTLSCSPISGHRSVSWYQQTPGQGLQFLFEYFSETQRNKGNFPGRFSGRQFSNSRSEMNVSTLELGDSALYLCASSSGTGADSPLHFGNGTRLTVT.

A few counts support this clone. The chain combines TRBV7-9 with TRBJ1-1; D remains ambiguous. This CDR3 is 12 amino acids long. In germline, CDR1 is SEHNR, CDR2 FQNEAQ (reference sequence). Trimming stripped 0 bases from V and 9 bases from J, with 8 bases between. The CDR3 protein is CASSLAAGQAFF. The CDR3 DNA sequence: TGTGCCAGCAGCTTAGCGGCAGGTCAAGCTTTCTTT.

This sequence joins TRBV5-8 and TRBJ1-5; the match to TRBD1 covers 10 bases. V dropped 3 bases and J dropped 0; count of bases not matched to a gene: 0. This CDR3 spans 15 amino acids. CDR1 SGHTS and CDR2 YDEGEE come from the germline V gene. The CDR3 nucleotides are TGTGCCAGCAGCTGGGACAGGGGTAGCAATCAGCCCCAGCATTTT. It encodes CASSWDRGSNQPQHF.

The rearrangement links TRBV30 to TRBJ1-5, with TRBD1 matching 7 bases. The CDR3 runs 14 residues. After removal of 1 base from V and 4 bases from J, the junction contained 4 bases not matched to a gene. Germline V gives CDR1 GTSNPN, CDR2 SVGIG (reference sequence). The CDR3 DNA is TGTGCCTGGAGTGGTCCCAGGGGGAATCAGCCCCAGCATTTT. Translating gives CAWSGPRGNQPQHF.

This clone turned up a few times. V is TRBV7-9 and J is TRBJ1-2; 9 nucleotides match TRBD1. The CDR3 runs to 17 residues. Germline V CDR1 and CDR2: SEHNR, FQNEAQ (reference sequence). The V segment lost 5 bases and the J segment 4 bases; nucleotides outside the gene matches: 14. CDR3 nucleotide sequence: TGTGCCAGCAGCCCTACAGACTACAGGGGGCGGAGCTATGGCTACACCTTC. Translating it yields CASSPTDYRGRSYGYTF.

The table lists this clone with a count of one. The genes are TRBV5-1 and TRBJ1-1; 7 bases match TRBD1. Germline V gene lookup returns CDR1 SGHRS and CDR2 YFSETQ. The CDR3 is made up of 16 amino acids. With V trimmed by 4 bases and J by 4 bases, 13 bases remained unmatched. CDR3 residues: CASSPKGAGTATEAFF. The CDR3 coding sequence is TGCGCCAGCAGCCCCAAAGGAGCCGGGACAGCCACTGAAGCTTTCTTT.

The CDR3: CASSLTGRWNNEQFF. As DNA, the CDR3 is TGTGCCAGCAGTCTAACAGGGCGTTGGAATAATGAGCAGTTCTTC. The J gene is TRBJ2-1, the V gene TRBV6-2 or TRBV6-3; maybe TRBD1 (6 bases). The CDR3 contains 15 residues. Per germline, CDR1 MNHEY and CDR2 SVGEGT. V was trimmed by 5 bases and J by 7 bases, leaving 18 bases between them.

This sequence joins TRBV18 and TRBJ2-7; weak D call: TRBD1 (6 bases). The CDR3 consists of 17 residues. The V end was cut by 3 bases, the J end by 2 bases, with 20 bases between. Germline values: CDR1 KGHSH, CDR2 LQKENI. The CDR3 sequence: CASSPNPMTGATYEQYF. The CDR3 bases are TGTGCCAGCTCACCGAACCCCATGACAGGAGCTACCTACGAGCAGTACTTC.

Comment on this clone: Distinct nucleotide sequences in the sample also encode this CDR3. The J gene is TRBJ2-5, the V gene TRBV7-9; 7 nucleotides agree with TRBD2. CDR3 length: 14 amino acids. Per the germline V gene, CDR1 is SEHNR and CDR2 is FQNEAQ (reference sequence). V lost 1 base to trimming and J lost 5 bases; unmatched junction nucleotides: 4. The CDR3 DNA sequence: TGTGCCAGCAGCTTAGAGGCTAGCGGTGAGACCCAGTACTTC. This sequence encodes CASSLEASGETQYF.

The V call is TRBV6-5, the J call TRBJ2-1; 8 positions match TRBD1. After removal of 6 bases from V and 9 bases from J, the junction contained 13 bases not matched to a gene. CDR1 and CDR2 from the germline V gene are MNHEY and SVGAGI. The CDR3 is made up of 15 amino acids. CDR3 protein: CASSTQGQGETEQFF. Here the CDR3 DNA reads TGTGCCAGCAGCACCCAAGGACAGGGTGAAACTGAGCAGTTCTTC.

This clone was picked up one time. The chain uses TRBV5-1 and TRBJ2-1; D perhaps matches TRBD1 (6 bases). Trimming stripped 1 base from V and 8 bases from J, with 10 bases between. In germline, CDR1 is SGHRS, CDR2 YFSETQ. The CDR3 runs to 13 residues. CDR3 loop: CASSLPGVHEQFF. CDR3 coding DNA: TGCGCCAGCAGCTTGCCAGGGGTCCATGAGCAGTTCTTC.